The 16 T cell receptor beta chains listed next were all sequenced from one sample in a study of cytomegalovirus exposure and HLA in healthy donors. 13 Jbeta primers and 60 Vbeta primers were used for the PCR. Sequencing used immunoSEQ multiplex PCR; TCRdb keeps in-frame clones, though not all of them. The sample records some 150,000 clones, roughly 80% being singletons. The sample consisted of PBMCs. These receptors were obtained from a man between 18 and 35 years old in good health and CMV-seropositive.

The chain carries TRBV6-1 and TRBJ1-4, with TRBD1 identical over 9 bases. The CDR3 runs 13 residues. Germline V gives CDR1 MNHNS, CDR2 SASEGT. With 6 bases clipped from V and 6 bases from J, the junction kept 2 bases outside the gene matches. In DNA, the CDR3 is TGTGCCAGCAGGGGACAGGGCGATGAAAAACTGTTTTTT. Its translation: CASRGQGDEKLFF.

This clone showed up just once. V and J are TRBV5-1 and TRBJ2-3, with D maybe TRBD2 (6 bases). Trimming removed 4 bases from V and 3 bases from J, with 12 bases in between. CDR1 and CDR2 (germline): SGHRS, YFSETQ. The CDR3 consists of 14 residues. The DNA of the CDR3 is TGCGCCAGCAGCGAAGACGGGGGAACAGATACGCAGTATTTT. It specifies CASSEDGGTDTQYF.

The genes are TRBV19 and TRBJ1-2, with a possible D match to TRBD1 (6 bases). V was pared by 4 bases and J by 5 bases, with 14 bases between. The CDR3 has 14 amino acids. CDR1 is LNHDA, CDR2 SQIVND, per germline (reference sequence). CDR3 nucleotide sequence: TGTGCCAGTAGTACACAGGGACTACTATATGGCTACACCTTC. The encoded protein is CASSTQGLLYGYTF.

The rearrangement joins TRBV6-7 to TRBJ1-6; D gene uncertain. TRBV6-7 is an ORF for which the function is uncertain. V lost 6 bases and J 0 bases, leaving 6 bases between the germline ends. The CDR3 is 14 amino acids. In nucleotides, the CDR3 is TGTGCCAGCAGGAGTAGCTCCTATAATTCACCCCTCCACTTT. This gives the protein CASRSSSYNSPLHF.

This sequence joins TRBV7-2 and TRBJ2-7; D is ambiguous. Germline CDR1 reads SGHTA; CDR2 reads FQGNSA. Trimming removed 5 bases at V and 0 bases at J, with 17 bases between. This CDR3 spans 16 amino acids. The CDR3: CASSLDGSASSYEQYF. In DNA form, the CDR3 reads TGTGCCAGCAGCCTCGACGGCTCGGCTAGCTCCTACGAGCAGTACTTC.

J is TRBJ2-2 and V is TRBV7-2, with D uncertain. Per germline, CDR1 SGHTA and CDR2 FQGNSA. V shed 5 bases and J shed 8 bases, with 12 bases lying between them. The CDR3 sequence is 13 residues long. CDR3 sequence (DNA): TGTGCCAGCAGCCCGTCCCTACGAGGGGAGCTGTTTTTT. Translated, it gives CASSPSLRGELFF.

The chain is built from TRBV11-2 and TRBJ2-7; the D gene is possibly TRBD1 (5 bases). Per the germline V gene, CDR1 is SGHAT and CDR2 is FQNNGV. This CDR3 comprises 17 residues. V lost 5 bases to trimming and J lost 2 bases, with 22 bases between them. CDR3 in amino acids: CASSPPPPGRAPYEQYF. In DNA form, the CDR3 reads TGTGCCAGCAGCCCTCCCCCCCCCGGCAGGGCCCCCTACGAGCAGTACTTC. The full variable domain, completed using reference TRBV11-2 and TRBJ2-7, is EAGVAQSPRYKIIEKRQSVAFWCNPISGHATLYWYQQILGQGPKLLIQFQNNGVVDDSQLPKDRFSAERLKGVDSTLKIQPAKLEDSAVYLCASSPPPPGRAPYEQYFGPGTRLTVT.

This chain connects TRBV25-1 to TRBJ1-2; 11 bases are shared with TRBD1. Germline lookup yields CDR1 MGHDK and CDR2 SYGVNS. V shed 4 bases, J shed 8 bases, and the junction held 6 bases outside the gene matches. This CDR3 has 14 residues. The CDR3 protein is CASSAGQGAGGYTF. CDR3 bases: TGTGCCAGCAGTGCCGGACAGGGGGCCGGAGGCTACACCTTC.

The chain recombines TRBV14 with TRBJ2-1; possibly TRBD2 for D (5 bases). V was trimmed by 0 bases and J by 4 bases, leaving 7 bases between them. Germline V lookup: CDR1 SGHDN, CDR2 FVKESK. The CDR3 loop spans 14 amino acids. The CDR3 reads CASSQDRGYNEQFF. CDR3 bases: TGTGCCAGCAGCCAAGATCGGGGATACAATGAGCAGTTCTTC.

This clone was counted a single time. This chain joins TRBV7-9 and TRBJ1-1; D is ambiguous. Germline V gene sequence: CDR1 SEHNR, CDR2 FQNEAQ (reference sequence). The V gene lost 5 bases and the J gene lost 0 bases, with 7 bases spanning the gap. The CDR3 is 13 amino acids. CDR3 amino acids: CASSQQLNTEAFF. The CDR3 DNA sequence: TGTGCCAGCAGCCAACAGCTGAACACTGAAGCTTTCTTT.

The CDR3 region is CASSRYFLAGELGNEQFF. CDR3 DNA sequence: TGCGCCAGCAGCCGTTACTTCTTAGCGGGTGAGCTAGGCAATGAGCAGTTCTTC. The chain carries TRBV4-1 and TRBJ2-1; 7 nucleotides align to TRBD2. The V gene's germline CDR1 is MGHRA and CDR2 YSYEKL. V lost 4 bases, J lost 6 bases, and 18 bases stayed unmatched. The CDR3 length is 18 residues.

The CDR3 bases are TGCGCCAGCAGCTTGGGTTCGTTCACCGGGGAGCTGTTTTTT. It translates to CASSLGSFTGELFF. The chain joins TRBV5-1 to TRBJ2-2; D remains ambiguous. The length of the CDR3 is 14 residues. With 0 bases removed from V and 4 bases from J, the gap between germline ends came to 7 bases. In germline, CDR1 is SGHRS, CDR2 YFSETQ.

CDR3 amino acids: CSVEPPDSGDILGLFF. CDR3 sequence (DNA): TGCAGCGTTGAACCGCCTGATAGCGGGGATATCCTTGGGTTGTTCTTC. This chain uses TRBV29-1 with TRBJ2-1; TRBD2 agrees at 8 bases. The CDR3 is 16 amino acids. V gave up 2 bases and J gave up 15 bases; unmatched junction bases: 21. Germline lookup yields CDR1 SQVTM and CDR2 ANQGSEA.

The chain links TRBV5-5 to TRBJ2-7; no clear D. V lost 0 bases and J 0 bases, leaving 10 bases between the germline ends. This CDR3 is built from 15 residues. Germline V gene data show CDR1 as SGHKS and CDR2 as YYEKEE (reference sequence). The CDR3 loop reads CASSLVSGFSYEQYF. The CDR3 coding sequence is TGTGCCAGCAGCTTGGTGTCCGGGTTCTCCTACGAGCAGTACTTC.

The V and J genes are TRBV27 and TRBJ2-7; 8 bases fit TRBD2. Germline CDR1 and CDR2: MNHEY and SMNVEV (reference sequence). The length of the CDR3 is 14 residues. With V trimmed by 8 bases and J by 3 bases, 9 bases remained unmatched. The CDR3 is CASSVAGYLYEQYF. For the CDR3, the DNA is TGTGCCAGCTCAGTAGCGGGATATCTCTACGAGCAGTACTTC.

The chain recombines TRBV2 with TRBJ2-7; 8 bases match TRBD2. The V gene end was trimmed by 3 bases and the J gene end by 4 bases; junction bases not matched to a gene: 2. CDR1 SNHLY and CDR2 FYNNEI come from the germline V gene. CDR3 size: 13 residues. CDR3 amino acids: CASSDGLAYEQYF. The CDR3 DNA sequence: TGTGCCAGCAGTGACGGACTAGCTTACGAGCAGTACTTC.